These T cell receptor beta chains were read from a single sample in a study of T cell repertoires in Merkel cell carcinoma. Measured with immunoSEQ multiplex PCR; TCRdb has only the in-frame clones, and not every one. Altogether fewer than 15,000 clones are present, roughly 80% being singletons, with the ten largest covering approximately 17%. Specimen: tumor tissue. The receptor set was obtained from an adult with Merkel cell carcinoma. Each CDR3 is given with its conserved first and last residue. D genes are given only for firm matches. Expanded clones are given a class, and other clones once, few, many or no size at all.

D gene | J gene | V gene | clone size | CDR3 protein | CDR3 DNA
TRBD2 | TRBJ2-1 | TRBV5-1 | - | CASSLGGSSYNEQFF | TGCGCCAGCAGCTTAGGCGGGAGCTCCTACAATGAGCAGTTCTTC
- | TRBJ1-5 | TRBV4-3 | - | CASSQDTGFWQPQHF | TGCGCCAGCAGCCAAGATACTGGGTTTTGGCAGCCCCAGCATTTT
TRBD2 | TRBJ2-7 | TRBV4-1 | few | CASSPLGEGSYEQYF | TGCGCCAGCAGCCCCCTCGGGGAGGGCTCCTACGAGCAGTACTTC
- | TRBJ2-1 | TRBV6-5 | - | CASRRTILPINEQFF | TGTGCCAGCAGGAGGACTATTTTACCCATCAATGAGCAGTTCTTC
- | TRBJ1-5 | TRBV6-5 | few | CASTLGYGQPQHF | TGTGCCAGCACCCTAGGGTACGGTCAGCCCCAGCATTTT
- | TRBJ1-2 | TRBV28 | - | CASSLGAELYGYTF | TGTGCCAGCAGCCTCGGGGCGGAGCTCTATGGCTACACCTTC
- | TRBJ2-2 | TRBV19 | - | CASSIQSANTGELFF | TGTGCCAGTAGTATACAGTCCGCGAACACCGGGGAGCTGTTTTTT
- | TRBJ1-1 | TRBV6-6 | - | CASSGILNTEAFF | TGTGCCAGCAGCGGGATTTTGAACACTGAAGCTTTCTTT
- | TRBJ2-1 | TRBV24-1 | - | CATSDSGPYNEQFF | TGTGCCACCAGTGATTCGGGACCTTACAATGAGCAGTTCTTC
TRBD1 | TRBJ2-3 | TRBV20-1 | - | CSASGTGGPDTQYF | TGCAGTGCTAGTGGGACAGGGGGCCCAGATACGCAGTATTTT
TRBD1 | TRBJ1-3 | TRBV19 | once | CASSPFGTDGNTIYF | TGTGCCAGTAGTCCCTTCGGGACAGATGGAAACACCATATATTTT
- | TRBJ2-7 | TRBV5-6 | few | CASSLGVLEQYF | TGTGCCAGCAGCTTGGGAGTCCTCGAGCAGTACTTC
- | TRBJ2-6 | TRBV9 | - | CASSAIDQGKGANVLTF | TGTGCCAGCAGCGCAATCGACCAGGGGAAAGGGGCCAACGTCCTGACTTTC
- | TRBJ1-4 | TRBV6-2/TRBV6-3 | once | CASSTNRLLQLATNEKLFF | TGTGCCAGCAGTACCAACAGGTTATTGCAACTTGCAACTAATGAAAAACTGTTTTTT
- | TRBJ2-5 | TRBV6-5 | - | CASSYSIAGKETQYF | TGTGCCAGCAGTTACTCGATTGCGGGAAAAGAGACCCAGTACTTC
TRBD1 | TRBJ1-1 | TRBV7-9 | - | CASSSGDRGDTEAFF | TGTGCCAGCAGCTCGGGCGACAGGGGGGACACTGAAGCTTTCTTT
TRBD2 | TRBJ2-1 | TRBV6-5 | - | CASSYSSGREQFF | TGTGCCAGCAGTTACTCAAGCGGGAGGGAGCAGTTCTTC
TRBD1 | TRBJ2-3 | TRBV4-1 | - | CASSLSGTGGDTQYF | TGCGCCAGCAGCCTCTCGGGGACAGGGGGAGATACGCAGTATTTT
- | TRBJ1-1 | TRBV27 | large | CASSLAGWTEAFF | TGTGCCAGCAGTTTAGCCGGGTGGACTGAAGCTTTCTTT
- | TRBJ2-3 | TRBV27 | - | CASSGLSPTDTQYF | TGTGCCAGCTCTGGATTATCGCCCACTGATACGCAGTATTTT
- | TRBJ1-1 | TRBV5-6 | - | CASSLGGAVGEAFF | TGTGCCAGCAGCCTCGGGGGAGCCGTGGGGGAAGCTTTCTTT
- | TRBJ2-2 | TRBV5-5 | - | CASSSRQAENTGELFF | TGTGCCAGCAGCTCCCGACAGGCGGAGAACACCGGGGAGCTGTTTTTT
- | TRBJ1-6 | TRBV6-5 | - | CASSRLGGWNSPLHF | TGTGCCAGCAGTCGCCTGGGGGGGTGGAATTCACCCCTCCACTTT
TRBD1 | TRBJ1-6 | TRBV28 | - | CASSLLTGTDYNSPLHF | TGTGCCAGCAGCCTCCTGACCGGGACAGATTATAATTCACCCCTCCACTTT
- | TRBJ2-1 | TRBV15 | - | CATSRPGSYSVAGSDEQFF | TGTGCCACCAGCAGACCTGGGAGTTATTCGGTTGCGGGGTCTGATGAGCAGTTCTTC
TRBD1 | TRBJ2-6 | TRBV19 | few | CASSRQGTGANVLTF | TGTGCCAGTAGTCGACAGGGGACTGGGGCCAACGTCCTGACTTTC
TRBD1 | TRBJ2-7 | TRBV7-2 | few | CASSLVPQGASYEQYF | TGTGCCAGCAGCTTAGTCCCACAGGGGGCATCCTACGAGCAGTACTTC
TRBD2 | TRBJ2-1 | TRBV9 | - | CASSPAGDNEQFF | TGTGCCAGCAGCCCCGCGGGAGACAATGAGCAGTTCTTC
- | TRBJ1-2 | TRBV7-8 | - | CASSLDRTNYGYTF | TGTGCCAGCAGCCTTGACAGGACTAACTATGGCTACACCTTC
- | TRBJ2-1 | TRBV4-2 | once | CASLSEGYNEQFF | TGTGCCAGCCTCTCGGAGGGGTACAATGAGCAGTTCTTC
TRBD2 | TRBJ2-7 | TRBV27 | medium-sized | CASSLFWTSGGPGDEQYF | TGTGCCAGCAGTTTATTTTGGACTAGCGGGGGGCCGGGCGACGAGCAGTACTTC
TRBD2 | TRBJ2-2 | TRBV2 | - | CASSPGTINTGELFF | TGTGCCAGCAGTCCTGGGACTATTAACACCGGGGAGCTGTTTTTT